This T cell receptor (beta chain) came from a study of T cell changes during pregnancy in multiple sclerosis. The CDR3 is 15 amino acids. Germline trimming cut 4 bases from V and 3 bases from J; bases unmatched to any gene: 5. Germline assignment: CDR1 SGDLS and CDR2 YYNGEE. The data were produced by immunoSEQ multiplex PCR, yet TCRdb's version contains in-frame clones alone and is incomplete. Among roughly 57,000 clones listed, 80% to 90% were seen once. The source was peripheral blood, collected in the first trimester of pregnancy. This TCR was sampled from a female donor with multiple sclerosis, enrolled in a pregnancy study. The chain carries TRBV9 and TRBJ2-3; 10 nucleotides line up with TRBD1. The CDR3, as DNA: TGTGCCAGCAGCTTCGGACAGGGGGGGACAGATACGCAGTATTTT. It translates to CASSFGQGGTDTQYF.